The text below deals with one T cell receptor beta chain. Cells designated naive CD8 were CD45RO-negative and were positively selected for CCR7, with terminally differentiated effector memory CD45RA+ cells excluded. V shed 5 bases, J shed 2 bases, and the junction held 7 bases outside the gene matches. The CDR3 loop spans 17 amino acids. The germline V gene encodes CDR1 KGHSH and CDR2 LQKENI. The record originates from a study of shared clonotypes between healthy human individuals. Sequencing used immunoSEQ multiplex PCR; TCRdb keeps in-frame clones, though not all of them. The sample consists of roughly 1,800,000 clones, about 95% of them appearing once.

The chain links TRBV18 to TRBJ2-5, with 14 bases that match TRBD2. The sample taken for sequencing was naive CD8+ T cells sorted from blood. The sequence was collected from a man aged 18-30 years in good health. CDR3 nucleotide sequence: TGTGCCAGCTCAGAAGGACTAGCGGGAGGCAAACAAGAGACCCAGTACTTC. The encoded protein is CASSEGLAGGKQETQYF.